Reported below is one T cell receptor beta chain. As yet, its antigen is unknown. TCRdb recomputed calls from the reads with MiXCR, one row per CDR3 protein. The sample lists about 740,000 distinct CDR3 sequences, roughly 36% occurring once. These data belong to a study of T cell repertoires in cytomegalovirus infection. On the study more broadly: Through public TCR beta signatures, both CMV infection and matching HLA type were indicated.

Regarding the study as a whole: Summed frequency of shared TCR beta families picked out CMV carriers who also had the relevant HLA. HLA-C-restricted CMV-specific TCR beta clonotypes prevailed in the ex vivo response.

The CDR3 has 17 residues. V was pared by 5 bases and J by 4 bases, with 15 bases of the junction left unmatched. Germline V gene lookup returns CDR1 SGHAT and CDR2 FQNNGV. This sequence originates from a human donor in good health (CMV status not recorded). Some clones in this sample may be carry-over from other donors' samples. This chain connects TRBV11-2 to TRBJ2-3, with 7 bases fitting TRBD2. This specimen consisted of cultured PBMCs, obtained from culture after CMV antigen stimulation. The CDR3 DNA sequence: TGTGCCAGCAGCCTTTCCTCTGGGCGGGGGTCCGCAGATACGCAGTATTTT. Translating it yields CASSLSSGRGSADTQYF.